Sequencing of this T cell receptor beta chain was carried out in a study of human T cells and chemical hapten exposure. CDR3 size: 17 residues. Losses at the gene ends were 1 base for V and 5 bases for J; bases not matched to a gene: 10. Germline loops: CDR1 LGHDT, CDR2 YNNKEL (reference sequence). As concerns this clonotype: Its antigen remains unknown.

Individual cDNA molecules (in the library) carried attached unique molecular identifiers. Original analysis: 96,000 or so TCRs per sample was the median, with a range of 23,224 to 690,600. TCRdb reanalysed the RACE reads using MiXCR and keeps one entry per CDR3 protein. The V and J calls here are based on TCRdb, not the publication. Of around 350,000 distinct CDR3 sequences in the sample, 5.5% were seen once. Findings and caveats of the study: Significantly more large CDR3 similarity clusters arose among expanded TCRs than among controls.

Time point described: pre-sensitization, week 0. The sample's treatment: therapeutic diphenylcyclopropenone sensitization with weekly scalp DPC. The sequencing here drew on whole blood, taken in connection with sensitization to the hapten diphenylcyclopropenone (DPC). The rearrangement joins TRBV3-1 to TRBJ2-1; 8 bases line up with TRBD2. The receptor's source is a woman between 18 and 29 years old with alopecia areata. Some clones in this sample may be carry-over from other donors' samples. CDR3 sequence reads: CASSQVLLAGRNNEQFF. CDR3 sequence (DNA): TGTGCCAGCAGCCAAGTTCTGCTAGCGGGCAGAAACAATGAGCAGTTCTTC.